This entry is about one T cell receptor beta chain. What it binds is not known. The data derive from a study of cytomegalovirus exposure and HLA in healthy donors. Study-level points and caveats: Sequencing likely generated an artifact that appeared as a cluster of highly shared sequence variants.

The germline V gene has CDR1 MGHDK and CDR2 SYGVNS. The CDR3 is 14 amino acids. V shed 2 bases and J shed 1 base, with 8 bases lying between them. A multiplex PCR was run with 60 Vbeta primers and 13 Jbeta primers. Original processing methods: There were about 80 million unique TCR beta chains by a later count, and 10 million to 12 million of them were shared. Sequencing was performed with immunoSEQ multiplex PCR; in TCRdb, only in-frame clones are kept and a portion is missing. D and trimming were read from the DNA, whereas the V and J calls and clone size are those reported in that table. This table holds about 150,000 clones, 8.5% to 10% found once.

This receptor was taken from a man aged 50 to 59 in good health and CMV-seronegative. The chain has TRBV25-1 and TRBJ1-1; D is unresolved. Sequenced input: PBMCs. CDR3 sequence: CASSERQANTEAFF. In DNA form, the CDR3 reads TGTGCCAGCAGTGAACGACAAGCGAACACTGAAGCTTTCTTT.